The 32 T cell receptor beta chains reported below all come from one sample, sequenced in a study of tumor-infiltrating lymphocytes in primary liver carcinoma. Unsorted whole blood supplied the blood RNA, and germline DNA was isolated too. TCR beta cDNA was prepared out of around 460 ng total RNA by means of a constant-region primer. Slightly modified ARM-PCR served as the procedure for the TCR beta libraries. These libraries came from three rounds of nested multiplex PCR. For 10 cycles apiece, the opening two PCR rounds ran with TRBV1-TRBV30 forward primers and a C-beta reverse primer. Each CDR3 protein is one row after TCRdb ran MiXCR on the multiplex PCR reads. The table lists approximately 330,000 distinct CDR3 sequences, less than 75% of them singletons. What was sequenced was peripheral blood. All receptors derive from a man aged 40-50 years with primary liver carcinoma and hepatitis B virus infection.

The genes are TRBV12-3 or TRBV12-4 and TRBJ2-6, with a weak D call TRBD2 (5 bases). V was trimmed by 11 bases and J by 9 bases, leaving 20 bases between them. The CDR3 covers 14 residues. The CDR3 is CACTANGLHNVLTF. CDR3 coding DNA: TGTGCCTGCACCGCCAACGGACTCCACAACGTCCTGACTTTC.

On this clonotype itself: One end of the junction does not line up with germline, which may come from a read error. The chain employs TRBV6-6 and TRBJ2-7; the D gene is possibly TRBD1 (5 bases). Germline values: CDR1 MNHNY, CDR2 SVGAGI (reference sequence). This CDR3 has 14 residues. CDR3 DNA sequence: TGTGCCAGCAGAGACAGCCTTCTAACCTACGAGCAGTATTTC. Translation: CASRDSLLTYEQYF.

A single count supports this clonotype. The chain has TRBV6-5 and TRBJ2-7, with D perhaps matching TRBD2 (6 bases). The germline CDR1 and CDR2 sequences are MNHEY and SVGAGI. Trimming stripped 1 base from V and 0 bases from J, with 19 bases between. The CDR3 extends over 18 amino acids. This CDR3 reads CASSYLIGAGASSYEQYF. The CDR3, as DNA: TGTGCCAGCAGTTACTTGATTGGAGCGGGTGCCAGCTCCTACGAGCAGTACTTC.

In the case of this clonotype: The final CDR3 position lacks the conserved phenylalanine or tryptophan, pointing to a likely read error. The chain recombines TRBV5-4 with TRBJ2-7; unclear D gene. Per germline, CDR1 SGHNT and CDR2 YYREEE (reference sequence). The CDR3 sequence is 14 residues long. The V and J ends lost 3 bases and 0 bases respectively, with 10 bases between them. CDR3 nucleotides: TGTGCCAGCAGCTCGTACTCGGACTCCTACGAGCAGTACTTA. This translates into CASSSYSDSYEQYL.

This clonotype was observed a handful of times. The DNA of the CDR3 is TGTGCCAGCAGCTTAGGTAGACTGGGTAGACCCGACCTTTCCTACGAGCAGTACTTC. It is translated as CASSLGRLGRPDLSYEQYF. The rearrangement uses TRBV7-9 and TRBJ2-7; no clear D. CDR1 is SEHNR, CDR2 FQNEAQ, per germline (reference sequence). The CDR3 loop spans 19 amino acids. V shed 1 base and J shed 1 base, with 23 bases lying between them. The whole variable domain, filled in from reference TRBV7-9 and TRBJ2-7, reads DTGVSQNPRHKITKRGQNVTFRCDPISEHNRLYWYRQTLGQGPEFLTYFQNEAQLEKSRLLSDRFSAERPKGSFSTLEIQRTEQGDSAMYLCASSLGRLGRPDLSYEQYFGPGTRLTVT.

About this clonotype: No conserved phenylalanine or tryptophan ends this CDR3, so it is likely a read error. The chain recombines TRBV6-1 with TRBJ2-7; TRBD1 might be the D (6 bases). The CDR3 runs to 16 residues. Germline assignment: CDR1 MNHNS and CDR2 SASEGT. Trimming shortened V by 2 bases and J by 4 bases, and 18 bases separated the two germline ends. The DNA for the CDR3 is TGTGCCAGCAGTGAAAGAGGGCAGGGGCTCGATTACGAGCAGTACTAC. This gives the protein CASSERGQGLDYEQYY.

This clonotype was detected once. V usage is TRBV11-2 and J usage is TRBJ2-7, with 12 bases fitting TRBD2. The CDR3 runs to 14 residues. Trimming took 4 bases from V and 5 from J; bases not matched to a gene: 3. Per the germline V gene, CDR1 is SGHAT and CDR2 is FQNNGV. The CDR3, as DNA: TGTGCCAGCAGCTCGACTAGCGGGGGCAACGAGCAGTACTTC. It codes for CASSSTSGGNEQYF.

For this clonotype: A read error may explain this, as a much larger clone is one base away. This rearrangement joins TRBV4-1 to TRBJ2-5, with a tentative D call TRBD2 (6 bases). This CDR3 region has 15 residues. Per germline, CDR1 MGHRA and CDR2 YSYEKL. The CDR3 region is CANSQYNGGEETQYF. The CDR3 bases are TGCGCCAACAGCCAATATAACGGGGGAGAGGAGACCCAGTACTTC.

The J gene is TRBJ1-6, the V gene TRBV24-1; D is undetermined. Germline CDR1 is KGHDR and CDR2 is SFDVKD. The CDR3 length is 14 residues. Trimming removed 11 bases from V and 0 bases from J, with 10 bases in between. The CDR3 sequence: CAIAWSSYNSPLHF. The CDR3 DNA reads TGTGCCATTGCGTGGAGCTCCTATAATTCACCCCTCCACTTT.

Notes on this clonotype: The junction shows a germline mismatch at one end, possibly a read error. The chain couples TRBV11-1 to TRBJ2-6, with TRBD2 matching 8 bases. Germline CDR1 reads SGHAT; CDR2 reads FQDESV (reference sequence). This CDR3 has 15 residues. CDR3 sequence reads: CVSNSGTSGANVLTF. For the CDR3, the DNA is TGTGTCAGCAATAGCGGGACCTCTGGGGCCAATGTCCTGACTTTC.

This clonotype was seen just once. This may arise from a read error, as a much more abundant clone is one base away. The chain recombines TRBV29-1 with TRBJ2-3; D gene uncertain. There are 13 residues in the CDR3. CDR1 SQVTM and CDR2 ANQGSEA come from the germline V gene. Trimming removed 7 bases at V and 2 bases at J, with 13 bases between. The CDR3 sequence: CSAELAHTDTQYF. The CDR3 nucleotides read TGCAGCGCCGAATTAGCACACACAGATACGCAGTATTTT.

This clonotype was observed a few times. A read error may produce the germline difference seen at one junction end. The rearrangement links TRBV25-1 to TRBJ2-7; possible D gene TRBD1, 5 bases. Germline CDR1 is MGHDK and CDR2 is SYGVNS. CDR3 size: 14 residues. CDR3 nucleotide sequence: TGTGCCAGTAGTGAAAGTGACAGCTCCTACGAGCAGTACTTC. Amino acid sequence: CASSESDSSYEQYF.

A single count supports this clonotype. The junction does not match germline at one end; this may be a read error. V gene TRBV4-2 combines with J gene TRBJ2-7; D not certain. The CDR3 runs to 11 residues. The germline CDR1 and CDR2 sequences are LGHNA and YNFKEQ. The CDR3 sequence: CASSRSYELYF. DNA for the CDR3: TGTGCCAGCAGCCGCTCCTACGAGCTGTATTTC.

Note on this clonotype: The CDR3 ends on some other residue instead of the conserved phenylalanine or tryptophan, so this is likely a read error. The J gene is TRBJ2-7, the V gene TRBV10-3; 9 bases match TRBD1. The CDR3 sequence is 14 residues long. Germline CDR1 and CDR2: ENHRY and SYGVKD. CDR3 region: CVISNRQGAYEQYL. The DNA for the CDR3 is TGTGTCATCAGTAATCGACAGGGGGCCTACGAGCAGTACTTA.

Notes on this clonotype: Sequence at one end of the junction differs from germline and may be a read error. The CDR3, as DNA: TGCGCCAGCAGCAGTAGCGAGAGCAGAACCTACGAGCAGTACTTC. Translation gives CASSSSESRTYEQYF. The chain has TRBV6-2 or TRBV6-3 and TRBJ2-7; D possibly corresponds to TRBD2 (5 bases). The CDR3 consists of 15 residues. The germline gives CDR1 MNHEY, CDR2 SVGEGT.

This clonotype came up many times. This chain links TRBV6-5 with TRBJ2-1; maybe TRBD1 (6 bases). V was cut by 1 base and J by 6 bases, with 16 bases left in between. CDR1 MNHEY and CDR2 SVGAGI come from the germline V gene. The CDR3 has 16 amino acids. The CDR3 sequence: CASSYYGGGLGNEQFF. CDR3 bases: TGTGCCAGCAGTTACTATGGGGGCGGCCTCGGCAATGAGCAGTTCTTC.

For this clonotype: A much bigger clone sits one base away, suggesting this may be a read error. V usage is TRBV10-3 and J usage is TRBJ2-1; a possible D gene is TRBD1 (6 bases). Germline V CDR1 and CDR2: ENHRY, SYGVKD. The V gene lost 7 bases and the J gene lost 4 bases, with 14 bases spanning the gap. The CDR3 has 14 amino acids. The DNA for the CDR3 is TGTGCCATCAATGCAGGGGCTGGTTACAATGAGCAGTTCTTC. The encoded protein is CAINAGAGYNEQFF.

As concerns this clonotype: A much larger clone differs from this one at a single base, so this may be a read error. The chain uses TRBV4-3 and TRBJ1-1, with a weak D call TRBD1 (5 bases). Germline values: CDR1 LGHNA, CDR2 YSLEER. There are 15 residues in the CDR3. The CDR3 region has the DNA TGCGCCAACAGCCAAGATAACCAGGGCGGCACTGAAGCTTTCTTT. It encodes CANSQDNQGGTEAFF.

For this clonotype: A much larger clonotype is one base distant, so this may be a read error. The genes are TRBV6-5 and TRBJ2-4; perhaps TRBD2 as D (6 bases). The CDR3 sequence is 16 residues long. Germline CDR1 is MNHEY and CDR2 is SVGAGI. Deletions cut 7 bases from V and 0 bases from J, with 16 bases between. CDR3 in amino acids: CASTYGGNLAKNIQYF. In DNA, the CDR3 is TGTGCCAGCACCTACGGGGGAAATTTAGCCAAAAACATTCAGTACTTC.

With regard to this clonotype: A much larger clone lies a single base off, so this may be a read error. V is TRBV7-9 and J is TRBJ2-7, with D perhaps TRBD1 (6 bases). The CDR3 runs 14 residues. V shed 5 bases and J shed 1 base, with 12 bases lying between them. Germline V gene sequence: CDR1 SEHNR, CDR2 FQNEAQ (reference sequence). The CDR3 DNA reads as TGTGCCAGCAGCCCATGGGACAAATCCTACGAGCAGTACTTC. This encodes CASSPWDKSYEQYF.

The J gene is TRBJ2-1, the V gene TRBV10-3; D possibly corresponds to TRBD2 (6 bases). CDR1 ENHRY and CDR2 SYGVKD come from the germline V gene. The CDR3 has 13 residues. Trimming left V 11 bases short and J 8 bases short, with 19 bases between. This CDR3 reads CAFTGDRRDEQFF. Written as DNA, the CDR3 is TGTGCCTTCACGGGGGACCGTAGGGATGAGCAGTTCTTC.

The rearrangement joins TRBV4-1 to TRBJ1-2, with 8 nucleotides matching TRBD1. Germline values: CDR1 MGHRA, CDR2 YSYEKL. The CDR3 is 16 residues long. J gave up 5 bases and V 4 bases, and 12 bases lay outside the gene matches. CDR3 in amino acids: CASSPRGRGEVYGYTF. CDR3 DNA: TGCGCCAGCAGCCCCAGGGGGCGCGGGGAAGTATATGGCTACACCTTC.

Of note for this clonotype: The junction departs from the called germline gene at one end, perhaps through a read error. The V and J genes are TRBV11-2 and TRBJ2-7; D remains ambiguous. The CDR3 totals 14 residues. Germline V gene data show CDR1 as SGHAT and CDR2 as FQNNGV. CDR3 sequence: CASSLARYAYDQYF. The CDR3 DNA reads TGTGCCAGCAGCTTAGCAAGGTACGCCTACGATCAGTACTTC.

With respect to this clonotype: A much larger clone differs by one base, so this may be a read error. This chain uses TRBV6-5 with TRBJ2-1, with D hard to call. The germline V gene has CDR1 MNHEY and CDR2 SVGAGI. The CDR3 consists of 16 residues. In DNA, the CDR3 is TGTGCCAGCAGGTACTCGACGGCCCTAGTCCTCAATGAGCAGTTCTTC. It specifies CASRYSTALVLNEQFF.

Of note for this clonotype: A much larger clone differs from this one at a single base, so this may be a read error. The chain is built from TRBV10-3 and TRBJ2-3; no clear D gene. The V end lost 6 bases, the J end lost 3 bases, and 16 bases lay between the germline ends. Germline values: CDR1 ENHRY, CDR2 SYGVKD. This CDR3 is built from 15 residues. The CDR3 sequence: CAIRPEQHQTDTQYF. The CDR3 nucleotides are TGTGCCATCAGACCGGAACAGCATCAAACAGATACGCAGTATTTT.

Concerning this clonotype itself: A read error is possible here, since a much larger clone lies one base away. CDR3 protein: CTSTEGPDTDTQYF. CDR3 sequence (DNA): TGTACCAGCACCGAGGGCCCAGACACAGATACGCAGTATTTT. The genes are TRBV6-2 or TRBV6-3 and TRBJ2-3; the D gene is possibly TRBD2 (5 bases). Germline CDR1 reads MNHEY; CDR2 reads SVGEGT. The CDR3 is 14 amino acids.

Notes on this clonotype: Lacking the conserved final phenylalanine or tryptophan, this CDR3 likely reflects a read error. V gene TRBV30 combines with J gene TRBJ2-2, with a tentative D call TRBD2 (6 bases). The CDR3 consists of 15 residues. The V gene lost 5 bases and the J gene lost 0 bases, with 13 bases spanning the gap. The germline V gene encodes CDR1 GTSNPN and CDR2 SVGIG (reference sequence). The CDR3 coding sequence is TGTGCCTGGGGACTTCCGGGGGCGAACACCGGGGAGCTGTTTCTT. Amino acids: CAWGLPGANTGELFL.

Concerning this clonotype itself: A read error may be the cause here, since a much bigger clone is one base away. The genes are TRBV14 and TRBJ2-1, with 7 bases lining up with TRBD2. Germline V gene lookup returns CDR1 SGHDN and CDR2 FVKESK. This CDR3 spans 14 amino acids. The CDR3 reads CASSQSLANNQQFF. The CDR3 bases are TGTGCCAGCAGCCAATCACTAGCGAACAATCAGCAGTTCTTC.

About this clonotype itself: A clone one base away is much larger, so this may be a read error. The CDR3 here is CASSRGTGDGNQPQHF. CDR3 nucleotides: TGTGCCAGCAGCAGAGGAACAGGGGATGGCAATCAGCCCCAGCATTTT. V is TRBV12-3 or TRBV12-4 and J is TRBJ1-5; 7 nucleotides match TRBD1. This CDR3 spans 16 amino acids. V shed 6 bases, J shed 2 bases, and the junction held 10 bases outside the gene matches.

The J gene is TRBJ2-7, the V gene TRBV6-1; D ambiguous. With 7 bases removed from V and 4 bases from J, the gap between germline ends came to 14 bases. The germline V gene has CDR1 MNHNS and CDR2 SASEGT. This CDR3 is 13 amino acids long. DNA for the CDR3: TGTGCCAGCAATGGTAGTGGGCTATACGAGCAGTACTTC. This sequence encodes CASNGSGLYEQYF.

This clonotype was observed many times. The genes are TRBV5-4 and TRBJ2-7, with a possible D match to TRBD1 (5 bases). Germline V gene sequence: CDR1 SGHNT, CDR2 YYREEE (reference sequence). The V end lost 3 bases, the J end lost 3 bases, and 7 bases lay between the germline ends. The CDR3 consists of 12 residues. In DNA, the CDR3 is TGTGCCAGCAGCTCGGACAACTACGAGCAGTACTTC. It specifies CASSSDNYEQYF.

The rearrangement joins TRBV11-1 to TRBJ1-1; no reliable D call. Trimming shortened V by 4 bases and J by 2 bases, and 11 bases separated the two germline ends. The CDR3 runs to 14 residues. The germline V gene encodes CDR1 SGHAT and CDR2 FQDESV (reference sequence). In DNA, the CDR3 is TGTGCCAGCAGCTCTCGATGGGGAAACACTGAAGCTTTCTTT. It translates to CASSSRWGNTEAFF. The full variable domain, in which reference TRBV11-1 and TRBJ1-1 provide the parts outside the CDR3, is EAEVAQSPRYKITEKSQAVAFWCDPISGHATLYWYRQILGQGPELLVQFQDESVVDDSQLPKDRFSAERLKGVDSTLKIQPAELGDSAMYLCASSSRWGNTEAFFGQGTRLTVV.